This passage covers 14 T cell receptor beta chains from one sample sequenced in a study of blood T cells in healthy people across ages (dated by TCRdb to about 2015). Library preparation used 5' RACE. TCRdb records Illumina HiSeq 2500 as the sequencer. A second PCR of roughly 7 to 11 cycles was run with a J-beta primer mix and a sample-barcoded 5' primer. TCRdb trimmed the raw reads at Q25, called clones with MiXCR and kept productive beta chains. Each CDR3 protein gets just one entry, which takes the most common genes and DNA from the rows behind it. The sample table contains more than 600,000 distinct CDR3 sequences; only one count was recorded for around a quarter of them. Jointly, the top ten make up 9.4% of the sample. These same data were also listed under a study on T cells of mothers and their children.

The sample was blood. These receptors all stem from a boy younger than 18 in good health.

This clonotype was recorded many times. This rearrangement joins TRBV27 to TRBJ2-7; no clear D gene. The CDR3 length is 13 residues. Germline V gene data show CDR1 as MNHEY and CDR2 as SMNVEV (reference sequence). Trimming removed 2 bases from V and 0 bases from J, with 5 bases in between. CDR3 protein: CASSLGHSYEQYF. CDR3 sequence (DNA): TGTGCCAGCAGTTTAGGCCACTCCTACGAGCAGTACTTC.

The chain has TRBV6-5 and TRBJ2-5; TRBD2 might be the D (6 bases). The last part of the DNA fits TRBJ2-1 better; the J call may be wrong. The CDR3 is 16 amino acids. The germline gives CDR1 MNHEY, CDR2 SVGAGI. The CDR3 reads CASSYARGLRAGEQFF. The CDR3 DNA sequence: TGTGCCAGCAGTTACGCGCGGGGTCTGCGTGCTGGCGAGCAGTTCTTC.

The V and J genes are TRBV20-1 and TRBJ2-3; D is perhaps TRBD2 (5 bases). CDR1 and CDR2 (germline): DFQATT, SNEGSKA (reference sequence). The CDR3 contains 13 residues. V lost 6 bases, J lost 2 bases, and 12 bases lay in between. The CDR3 here is CSAPEAATDTQYF. Written as DNA, the CDR3 is TGCAGTGCCCCTGAAGCGGCCACAGATACGCAGTATTTT.

The V call is TRBV10-3, the J call TRBJ2-1; 7 positions match TRBD1. The CDR3 consists of 15 residues. The ends lost 3 bases at V and 6 bases at J; junction bases unmatched: 8. The germline CDR1 and CDR2 sequences are ENHRY and SYGVKD. CDR3 amino acids: CAISDQGERVNEQFF. CDR3 bases: TGTGCCATCAGTGACCAGGGGGAAAGGGTCAATGAGCAGTTCTTC.

This clonotype was recorded many times. This CDR3 is CASSPGGGSYNEQFF. The CDR3 DNA reads as TGTGCCAGCAGTCCCGGGGGGGGTTCCTACAATGAGCAGTTCTTC. The V gene is TRBV6-5, the J gene TRBJ2-1, with TRBD2 identical over 8 bases. The CDR3 extends over 15 amino acids. V lost 5 bases, J lost 1 base, and 4 bases stayed unmatched. Germline-derived CDR1 and CDR2 are MNHEY and SVGAGI.

This clonotype came up a few times. The V call is TRBV4-2, the J call TRBJ2-5; TRBD2 aligns across 11 bases. The J call is doubtful: the DNA matches TRBJ2-7 better. Looked up from germline, CDR1 is LGHNA and CDR2 is YNFKEQ. CDR3 length: 16 residues. The CDR3 bases are TGTGCCAGCAGCCAAGATCGACTAGCGGGACTTAGCGAGCAGTACTTC. Translated: CASSQDRLAGLSEQYF.

The genes are TRBV5-1 and TRBJ2-7, with unresolved D. CDR3 size: 15 residues. Trimming pared 0 bases from V and 2 bases from J, leaving 12 bases between. Germline V gene lookup returns CDR1 SGHRS and CDR2 YFSETQ. CDR3 sequence: CASSLDLRLTYEQYF. In DNA form, the CDR3 reads TGCGCCAGCAGCTTGGATCTCAGGCTGACCTACGAGCAGTACTTC. The full variable domain, in which reference TRBV5-1 and TRBJ2-7 provide the parts outside the CDR3, is KAGVTQTPRYLIKTRGQQVTLSCSPISGHRSVSWYQQTPGQGLQFLFEYFSETQRNKGNFPGRFSGRQFSNSRSEMNVSTLELGDSALYLCASSLDLRLTYEQYFGPGTRLTVT.

This clonotype occurred a few times. This sequence joins TRBV7-9 and TRBJ1-2; D remains ambiguous. Germline lookup yields CDR1 SEHNR and CDR2 FQNEAQ (reference sequence). The CDR3 is 15 residues long. V dropped 5 bases and J dropped 2 bases, with 15 bases sitting between them. The DNA of the CDR3 is TGTGCCAGCAGCGAAGGGTCATTTAGGAACTATGGCTACACCTTC. Protein product: CASSEGSFRNYGYTF. Combining the CDR3 with reference TRBV7-9 and TRBJ1-2 gives the whole variable domain DTGVSQNPRHKITKRGQNVTFRCDPISEHNRLYWYRQTLGQGPEFLTYFQNEAQLEKSRLLSDRFSAERPKGSFSTLEIQRTEQGDSAMYLCASSEGSFRNYGYTFGSGTRLTVV.

This clonotype was seen only a few times. V usage is TRBV12-3 or TRBV12-4 and J usage is TRBJ2-5, with D unresolved. TRBJ2-1 explains the end of the DNA better; the J call may be wrong. This CDR3 comprises 12 residues. The CDR3 DNA follows: TGTGCCAGCAGCCTGACCGATGAGGAGCAGTTCTTC. Translating gives CASSLTDEEQFF.

The chain is built from TRBV29-1 and TRBJ1-3; D possibly corresponds to TRBD1 (6 bases). CDR1 is SQVTM and CDR2 is ANQGSEA in the germline V gene. Trimming pared 1 base from V and 3 bases from J, leaving 7 bases between. This CDR3 spans 13 amino acids. Here the CDR3 reads CSVEGRGGNTIYF. The CDR3 DNA is TGCAGCGTTGAAGGCAGGGGTGGAAACACCATATATTTT.

This clonotype appeared a few times. The chain is built from TRBV7-2 and TRBJ1-2, with D perhaps matching TRBD1 (5 bases). The CDR3 has 16 amino acids. In germline, CDR1 is SGHTA, CDR2 FQGNSA. V lost 3 bases, J lost 2 bases, and 16 bases lay in between. The CDR3, as DNA: TGTGCCAGCAGCTTGGATCCAGGGCCCCCCAACTATGGCTACACCTTC. Its protein is CASSLDPGPPNYGYTF. Using reference TRBV7-2 and TRBJ1-2 for the parts outside the CDR3, the full variable domain is GAGVSQSPSNKVTEKGKDVELRCDPISGHTALYWYRQSLGQGLEFLIYFQGNSAPDKSGLPSDRFSAERTGGSVSTLTIQRTQQEDSAVYLCASSLDPGPPNYGYTFGSGTRLTVV.

CDR3 amino acids: CSVGQIGNTIYF. DNA of the CDR3: TGCAGCGTTGGGCAGATTGGAAACACCATATATTTT. V and J are TRBV29-1 and TRBJ1-3; D remains unclear. The CDR3 sequence is 12 residues long. Germline-derived CDR1 and CDR2 are SQVTM and ANQGSEA. V lost 4 bases and J lost 3, with 7 bases in between.

The CDR3: CASSLLTGLDEQFF. CDR3 nucleotide sequence: TGTGCCAGCAGTTTATTGACAGGGTTGGATGAGCAGTTCTTC. The V and J genes are TRBV27 and TRBJ2-5, with 7 bases aligning to TRBD1. The DNA end favors TRBJ2-1, so the J call may be wrong. Germline CDR1 MNHEY, CDR2 SMNVEV (reference sequence). The CDR3 extends over 14 amino acids.

The genes are TRBV6-6 and TRBJ2-7; tentative D call: TRBD2 (7 bases). The germline gives CDR1 MNHNY, CDR2 SVGAGI (reference sequence). Trimming took off 11 bases at V and 0 bases at J, with 14 bases between the two ends. This CDR3 contains 13 residues. The CDR3 spells CAAGAGGSYEQYF. CDR3 coding DNA: TGTGCCGCGGGGGCAGGTGGCTCCTACGAGCAGTACTTC.